This record looks at one T cell receptor (beta chain) sequence and its context. Its antigen is unknown. Using a J-beta primer mix together with a sample-barcoded 5' primer, a second PCR was run for roughly 6 to 11 cycles. Every sample gave at least 2.5 million paired-end reads containing CDR3. TCRdb reprocessed the 5' RACE reads with MiXCR, giving one entry per CDR3 protein. Altogether roughly 800,000 distinct CDR3 sequences are present, more than 25% being singletons, with the ten largest covering 2.5% to 3.5%. These data belong to a study of blood T cells in healthy people across ages. Study conclusions and caveats: The study could not conclusively compare naive and antigen-experienced cells, given its unsorted PBMCs.

Germline V CDR1 and CDR2: SGHTA, FQGNSA. Trimming pared 5 bases from V and 4 bases from J, leaving 17 bases between. CDR3 length: 15 residues. The sample was also linked to a second study, of T cells of mothers and their children.

The receptor's source is a boy between 10 and 17 years old in good health. Sample: blood. The V call is TRBV7-2, the J call TRBJ2-5; D tentatively fits TRBD1 or TRBD2 (6 bases each). CDR3 nucleotide sequence: TGTGCCAGCAGCGGAGGGGCAGGGGCTAGAGAGACCCAGTACTTC. Amino acid sequence: CASSGGAGARETQYF.